Presented here are 14 T cell receptor beta chains from one specimen sequenced in a study of blood T cell repertoires in COVID-19 (dated by TCRdb to 2019 to 2021). The method was the immunoSEQ multiplex PCR assay. The table was pulled from immuneACCESS by TCRdb, which kept in-frame rearrangements only. Such tables lose some clones; where checked, under half of the loss comes from unresolved V genes, and the rest has no known cause. Here the sample has about 99,000 clones; 81% occur a single time. The ten largest account for less than 6% of the sample. The sequenced sample was peripheral blood. These receptors were obtained from a man at least 80 years old with COVID-19, enrolled during active disease.

This clone is a singleton in its sample. V is TRBV7-2 and J is TRBJ2-1; TRBD2 matches 10 bases. The J segment lost 5 bases and the V segment lost 4 bases, leaving 2 bases of the junction unmatched. CDR3 length equals 14 residues. Germline CDR1 reads SGHTA; CDR2 reads FQGNSA. The DNA of the CDR3 is TGTGCCAGCAGCTCGGGACTAGCGAACAATGAGCAGTTCTTC. Amino acids: CASSSGLANNEQFF.

This chain links TRBV4-1 with TRBJ2-1; 11 bases align to TRBD2. Looked up from germline, CDR1 is MGHRA and CDR2 is YSYEKL. V was pared by 1 base and J by 10 bases, with 9 bases of the junction left unmatched. This CDR3 contains 16 residues. CDR3 region: CASSQVGSGGAKEQFF. The CDR3 DNA sequence: TGCGCCAGCAGCCAAGTTGGTAGCGGGGGGGCCAAGGAGCAGTTCTTC.

The rearrangement links TRBV7-2 to TRBJ1-3; D remains ambiguous. There are 15 residues in the CDR3. The ends were cut back, 5 bases at V and 2 bases at J, with 13 bases in the middle. Germline V CDR1 and CDR2: SGHTA, FQGNSA. The CDR3 here is CASSQMSGPGNTIYF. The CDR3, as DNA: TGTGCCAGCAGCCAAATGTCAGGCCCTGGAAACACCATATATTTT.

The genes are TRBV7-8 and TRBJ2-6, with 13 bases matching TRBD2. Per the germline V gene, CDR1 is SGHVS and CDR2 is FQNEAQ. Losses at the gene ends were 6 bases for V and 1 base for J; bases not matched to a gene: 6. This CDR3 region has 18 residues. CDR3 bases: TGTGCCAGCAGTTTCCCGGGACTAGCGGGATCTGGGGCCAACGTCCTGACTTTC. This translates into CASSFPGLAGSGANVLTF.

This chain uses TRBV3-1 (or the pseudogene TRBV3-2) with TRBJ1-1; TRBD1 aligns across 7 bases. Trimming took 3 bases from V and 0 from J; bases not matched to a gene: 13. This CDR3 has 18 residues. The germline V gene encodes CDR1 LGHDT and CDR2 YNNKEL (reference sequence). CDR3 in DNA: TGTGCCAGCAGCCAGACACACAGGGGAGTGTCCGTGAACACTGAAGCTTTCTTT. Its translation: CASSQTHRGVSVNTEAFF.

Only one count was recorded for this clone. This chain uses TRBV19 with TRBJ2-2, with TRBD2 as a possible D gene (5 bases). Trimming cost V 7 bases and J 0 bases, with 15 bases left between them. The germline V gene has CDR1 LNHDA and CDR2 SQIVND (reference sequence). This CDR3 comprises 16 residues. Here the CDR3 reads CASTNPSGTNTGELFF. The DNA for the CDR3 is TGTGCCAGTACCAACCCCTCCGGGACGAACACCGGGGAGCTGTTTTTT.

The rearrangement uses TRBV11-2 and TRBJ2-1; 9 bases fit TRBD1. With V trimmed by 3 bases and J by 6 bases, 6 bases remained unmatched. This CDR3 contains 15 residues. Germline V gene data show CDR1 as SGHAT and CDR2 as FQNNGV. The CDR3 spells CASSLDRGLFNEQFF. The CDR3 bases are TGTGCCAGCAGCTTGGACAGGGGCTTGTTCAATGAGCAGTTCTTC. Based on the CDR3 plus reference TRBV11-2 and TRBJ2-1, the full variable domain is EAGVAQSPRYKIIEKRQSVAFWCNPISGHATLYWYQQILGQGPKLLIQFQNNGVVDDSQLPKDRFSAERLKGVDSTLKIQPAKLEDSAVYLCASSLDRGLFNEQFFGPGTRLTVL.

This chain connects TRBV6-2 or TRBV6-3 to TRBJ2-2, with TRBD2 as a possible D gene (5 bases). The CDR3 is 16 residues long. The germline gives CDR1 MNHEY, CDR2 SVGEGT. Trimming cost V 6 bases and J 9 bases, with 23 bases left between them. CDR3 amino acids: CASSSPGNRRPRELFF. CDR3 coding DNA: TGTGCCAGCAGCTCGCCGGGAAACAGACGCCCCAGGGAGCTGTTTTTT.

The V gene is TRBV5-4, the J gene TRBJ2-7; 7 bases are a match to TRBD2. Trimming cost V 2 bases and J 1 base; bases outside gene matches: 9. Germline values: CDR1 SGHNT, CDR2 YYREEE (reference sequence). The CDR3 has 16 amino acids. CDR3: CASSFWGGGRSYEQYF. DNA of the CDR3: TGTGCCAGCAGCTTCTGGGGTGGCGGGAGATCCTACGAGCAGTACTTC.

CDR3 region: CASSQEIAVTDTQYF. The CDR3 nucleotides are TGTGCCAGCAGCCAAGAAATAGCGGTCACAGATACGCAGTATTTT. The chain employs TRBV3-1 (or the pseudogene TRBV3-2) and TRBJ2-3; tentatively, D is TRBD2 (6 bases). The V end was cut by 0 bases, the J end by 2 bases, with 9 bases between. Germline loops: CDR1 LGHDT, CDR2 YNNKEL (reference sequence). The CDR3 sequence is 15 residues long.

V usage is TRBV10-2 and J usage is TRBJ2-3; 14 nucleotides match TRBD2. CDR3 length: 15 residues. After removal of 7 bases from V and 1 base from J, the junction contained 1 base not matched to a gene. Looked up from germline, CDR1 is WSHSY and CDR2 is SAAADI. CDR3 protein: CASKGLAGGTDTQYF. The CDR3 bases are TGCGCCAGCAAGGGACTAGCGGGGGGCACAGATACGCAGTATTTT.

The chain joins TRBV2 to TRBJ1-2; a weak D match, TRBD1 (6 bases). CDR1 is SNHLY and CDR2 is FYNNEI in the germline V gene. Between the trimmed V and J ends, which lost 5 bases and 5 bases, there was a span of 21 bases. The CDR3 extends over 16 amino acids. This CDR3 is CASSKRKETGRYGYTF. The CDR3 DNA sequence: TGTGCCAGCAGTAAAAGAAAAGAGACAGGCAGATATGGCTACACCTTC. The full variable domain, completed using reference TRBV2 and TRBJ1-2, is EPEVTQTPSHQVTQMGQEVILRCVPISNHLYFYWYRQILGQKVEFLVSFYNNEISEKSEIFDDQFSVERPDGSNFTLKIRSTKLEDSAMYFCASSKRKETGRYGYTFGSGTRLTVV.

V gene TRBV30 combines with J gene TRBJ1-5, with TRBD1 identical over 9 bases. Trimming took 0 bases from V and 3 from J; bases not matched to a gene: 6. CDR1 and CDR2 (germline): GTSNPN, SVGIG (reference sequence). This CDR3 comprises 16 residues. The CDR3 bases are TGTGCCTGGAGTGTACAGGGGGCAATTTACAATCAGCCCCAGCATTTT. Protein sequence: CAWSVQGAIYNQPQHF. The full variable domain, completed using reference TRBV30 and TRBJ1-5, is SQTIHQWPATLVQPVGSPLSLECTVEGTSNPNLYWYRQAAGRGLQLLFYSVGIGQISSEVPQNLSASRPQDRQFILSSKKLLLSDSGFYLCAWSVQGAIYNQPQHFGDGTRLSIL.

The table lists this clone with a count of one. V is TRBV4-3 and J is TRBJ1-6; D remains ambiguous. The germline gives CDR1 LGHNA, CDR2 YSLEER. Trimming left V 0 bases short and J 10 bases short, with 13 bases between. The CDR3 covers 15 residues. The CDR3 reads CASSQETRGSSPLHF. The CDR3, as DNA: TGCGCCAGCAGCCAAGAGACCCGGGGATCCTCACCCCTCCACTTT.